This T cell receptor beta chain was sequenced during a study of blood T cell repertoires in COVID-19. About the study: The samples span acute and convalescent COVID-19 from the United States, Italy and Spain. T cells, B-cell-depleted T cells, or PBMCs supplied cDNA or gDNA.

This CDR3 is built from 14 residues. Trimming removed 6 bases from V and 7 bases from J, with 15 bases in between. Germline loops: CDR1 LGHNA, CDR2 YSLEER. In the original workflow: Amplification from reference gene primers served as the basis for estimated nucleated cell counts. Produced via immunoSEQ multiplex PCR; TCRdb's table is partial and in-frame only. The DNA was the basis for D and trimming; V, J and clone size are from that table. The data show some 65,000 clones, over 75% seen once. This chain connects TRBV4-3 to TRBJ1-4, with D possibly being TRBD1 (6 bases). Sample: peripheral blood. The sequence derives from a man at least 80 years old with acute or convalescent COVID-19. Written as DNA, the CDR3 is TGCGCCAGCAGAAGGGGGGGTACGAGTGAAAAACTGTTTTTT. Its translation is CASRRGGTSEKLFF.